The T cell receptor beta chain described here comes from a study of T-cell reconstitution after alpha-beta-depleted transplantation in children. The CDR3 sequence is 14 residues long. Germline V gene sequence: CDR1 SGHRS, CDR2 YFSETQ. V was trimmed by 4 bases and J by 4 bases, leaving 12 bases between them. Library preparation (for TCRbeta) was performed with unique molecular identifiers. TCRdb redid the calling of the PCR reads with MiXCR, one entry per CDR3 protein. Of about 400,000 distinct CDR3 sequences listed, about an eighth are singletons. Sequenced here: PBMCs, sampled from the stem cell graft. The chain has TRBV5-1 and TRBJ2-1; no definite D call. The receptor was derived from a human donor who donated a stem cell graft to a child with Fanconi anemia. The CDR3 sequence is CASSLSPDYNEQFF. The CDR3 DNA is TGCGCCAGCAGCCTATCTCCGGATTACAATGAGCAGTTCTTC.